The following is a TCR beta chain sequence with its context. Its antigen is not yet known. No much larger clone is present one base from it, and per-base qualities are unavailable. Moderately to severely active disease, a Clinical Activity Score of at least 3, a NOSPECS grade of at least 4, and a duration under 3 months were present in ophthalmopathy patients. The study excluded patients with uncontrolled infections, other autoimmune diseases, pregnancy or lactation. Diagnoses were based on clinical symptoms, serum thyroxine and TRAb, thyroid ultrasound and orbital computed tomography. Ficoll-Paque density gradient centrifugation was used to isolate PBMCs from under 11 ml of fresh peripheral blood. Trizol reagent was used to extract total RNA, and RNA quality was then checked on an Agilent 2100 Bioanalyzer. This specimen belongs to a study of T cells in Graves' hyperthyroidism and ophthalmopathy (dated by TCRdb to the late 2010s). At the level of the whole study: Peripheral blood was sampled at the time of initial diagnosis, prior to any treatment. Prospective prediction of ophthalmopathy was tested in an independent validation cohort of fewer than 20 hyperthyroidism patients and 15 to 17 patients who later progressed to ophthalmopathy. Following sampling, methimazole starting at 30 mg daily was given to hyperthyroidism patients, and high-dose intravenous methylprednisolone was given to ophthalmopathy patients. The paper reports TCR Vbeta CDR3 sequencing of some 140 peripheral blood samples: approximately 41 ophthalmopathy, roughly 74 hyperthyroidism and approximately 17 progressor patients. The 100 or so discovery patients were divided at random into training and test sets in a 7:3 ratio. In about six Graves' hyperthyroidism patients, the study also compared T-cell repertoires from thyroid tissue with T-cell repertoires from blood. A discovery cohort of approximately 97 patients, roughly 45 with Graves' ophthalmopathy and more than 55 with stable Graves' hyperthyroidism, was used to find distinguishing TCR V-J signatures. Results the study describes overall, beyond this receptor: Sample size was not statistically predetermined, and blinding of investigators to group allocation was not performed. Most expanded thyroid clonotypes (frequency above 0.001) were also detected in blood, suggesting blood repertoires may reflect thyroid immune responses. A model built on a 13 V-J signature distinguished ophthalmopathy from stable hyperthyroidism, reaching 85% to 90% sensitivity and under 84% specificity in cross-validation and 80%/75% in testing. In validation, the model predicted progression to ophthalmopathy with roughly 66% sensitivity and roughly 72% specificity, a median of approximately 6.5 months before onset.

TCR beta CDR3 regions were amplified from RNA transcripts. The TCR CDR3 was subjected to a first round of RT-PCR using the HTBI primer set and the Qiagen OneStep RT-PCR kit. The libraries were constructed in a second round of multiplex PCR and then size-selected and purified. The libraries were sequenced on an Illumina HiSeq2000 using paired-end 100 bp reads. In the authors' own workflow: SOAPnuke was used to process the raw data, removing reads that contained adapters or uncalled bases, had a mean Phred below 15, or lacked an exact match to the constant primer or identifier. COPE v1.2.5 was used to merge high-quality paired reads, and clonotypes were defined as unique nucleotide sequences. MiTCR v1.1 was used to align clonotypes to the IMGT TRBV, TRBD and TRBJ reference segments. Analysis was restricted to V-J combinations with a frequency above 0.0001, which covered over 98% of repertoires. A TCS score was defined as the ratio between F50 (clonal expansion) and ExV (chaos), using BLOSUM62-based TCRdist between CDR3 peptides within each V-J. Welch's t-statistics and random forest reduced around 510 V-J features to some 14, which were used in a naive Bayes classifier (R e1071). The public sequencing data were trimmed at Q25 with fastp and processed into clonotypes with MiXCR by TCRdb, which kept only in-frame beta chains. For every CDR3 protein sequence, its rows merge into one entry that carries the most common genes and DNA. The authors' filters were not applied to this entry. This sample gives about 380,000 distinct CDR3 sequences in total; 18% of them show up just once. The ten top clones hold less than 45% of the sample.

The CDR3 starts with the cysteine, ends with the phenylalanine, and has 17 residues. The kept DNA is CDR3 alone, 51 bases in frame from the first base. Here V drops 1 base and J drops 4 bases, and the junction holds 7 bases not matched to any gene. The specimen was blood. The receptor was isolated from a man aged 18 to 35 with Graves' ophthalmopathy. Rearrangement joined TRBV12-3 or TRBV12-4 to TRBJ2-6, and 7 bases in between align with TRBD1. The DNA sequence is TGTGCCAGCAGTTTAGGGTTACAGGGGTCGGGGGCCAACGTCCTGACTTTC. The resulting protein is CASSLGLQGSGANVLTF.